The present T cell receptor (beta chain) was sequenced within a study of blood T cell repertoires in COVID-19. The method was immunoSEQ multiplex PCR; TCRdb's version includes in-frame clones alone and lacks a portion of them. Among about 65,000 clones listed, 65% to 90% were seen once. The Seattle patients, enrolled during active infection, were followed longitudinally. The germline V gene encodes CDR1 MDHEN and CDR2 SYDVKM. Trimming pared 11 bases from V and 8 bases from J, leaving 18 bases between. The CDR3 sequence is 13 residues long. This receptor was obtained from a man in his fifties or sixties with COVID-19, enrolled during active disease. Sequencing was done on a sample of peripheral blood. J is TRBJ1-4 and V is TRBV28, with D possibly TRBD1 on 5 matching bases. The CDR3 DNA reads as TGTGCCGGAGGGGCCCGTGGAGGGGAAAAACTGTTTTTT. This gives the protein CAGGARGGEKLFF.